This T cell receptor (beta chain) stems from a study of identical twins (dated by TCRdb to the mid-2010s). About the full investigation: To test whether fetal clonotypes persist, the study used deep sequencing on TCR alpha and beta repertoires from monozygotic twins, unrelated adults of various ages, and cord blood. Replicate twin experiments were performed at different times using different library preparation protocols to rule out contamination. Findings and caveats that apply to the study as a whole: Recombination models systematically underestimated out-of-frame TCR alpha sharing in monozygotic twins but agreed with sharing between unrelated individuals. Conclusions relied on cross-sectional statistical analysis, since the same donors could not be followed over many years. Compared with coincidental sharing between unrelated individuals, an excess of low generation-probability sequences was observed among out-of-frame TCR alpha sequences shared between twins. Fewer insertions were carried by abundant cord blood beta clonotypes, a similar but weaker trend appeared in young adult naive repertoires, and no such trend appeared in memory repertoires. In beta out-of-frame sequences, excess twin sharing was weaker, because having fewer shared sequences lowered the signal-to-noise ratio. Invariant T cells such as MAIT and iNKT could partly confound zero-insertion analyses, though diverse VJ usage argued against this for most clonotypes.

Concerning this clonotype itself: No antigen is known for it. No per-base quality is available; no much larger clone lies one base away.

Every donor was a healthy Caucasian. The twin cohort consisted of three pairs of female monozygotic twins, all aged roughly 18 to 29 years. CD4+ and CD8+ T cell populations were isolated with positive isolation kits from Invitrogen. The library was prepared using 5' RACE. TCRdb records Illumina HiSeq 2000 as the sequencer. A universal primer binding site was added through template switching, and the final cDNA carried a unique molecular identifier so that TCR cDNA molecules could be counted accurately. Specific primers in the conserved constant-segment region were used to synthesize first-strand cDNA for TCR alpha and beta chains. Each cDNA library was double barcoded, with a SMART-Mk sample barcode plus Illumina barcodes, to control for contamination. Two successive PCR steps introduced TruSeq adapter sequences along with Illumina sample barcodes. The Illumina HiSeq platform was used with custom primers to sequence TCR alpha and beta cDNA libraries. Per the source publication's procedure: Unique molecular identifiers were extracted from raw reads with MiGEC, and CDR3 positions were determined with MiXCR. For each individual, recombination models were inferred using an EM algorithm with the repgenHMM and IGoR tools. Shared clonotypes were analyzed with the tcR package in R, and sharing was normalized by the product of cloneset sizes. To study raw recombination free of thymic and clonal selection effects, out-of-frame nonproductive sequences were analyzed. The public reads were quality trimmed at Q25 with fastp and then assembled into clones with MiXCR by TCRdb, keeping productive beta chains. Rows with one shared CDR3 protein collapse into an entry with the most common genes and DNA. These V and J calls are TCRdb output, not the study's own analysis. Present in this sample are hundreds of thousands of distinct CDR3 sequences, 20% to 25% of which were seen just once. 2.9% of the sample is in the top ten clones.

Trimming accounts for 0 bases at V and 8 bases at J, while the number of junction bases matched to no gene is 7. The CDR3 runs 16 residues from the cysteine to the phenylalanine. Solely the CDR3 DNA is kept, with 48 bases framed from the first base. The germline V gene specifies SGHRS as CDR1 and YFSETQ as CDR2. These data were also reused for a study on T cells expressing NK-cell markers. The second paper states: Roughly 8 donors provided sorted CD3+CD56+NKG2C+, CD3+CD56+NKG2C- and CD3+CD56-NKG2C+ T-cell subsets, whose TCR beta-chain repertoires were profiled. Among the eight sequenced donors, only one was HCMV-seronegative, while the other seven were HCMV-seropositive. To restrict sorting to alphabetaTCR-expressing T cells, an anti-gammadeltaTCR antibody was added in several experiments. In five to seven donors, the dominant CD3+CD56+NKG2C+ clonotypes were among the top 10 CD8+ clonotypes and accounted for about 1.0-7.5% of CD8+ T cells. Those dominant clonotypes were again the most abundant among CD3+CD56-NKG2C+ cells in a few donors, at roughly 25-65%. Whether the expanded NKG2C-expressing T cell clones were specific for HCMV antigens was left unclear. Randomly selected healthy volunteers, three men and five women, were used as the eight sequenced donors. HCMV serostatus was determined by detecting HCMV-specific IgG in serum with a commercial ELISA kit. Reads were demultiplexed and grouped by UMI with MIGEC, and clonotypes were assembled and quantified with MiTCR. To remove erroneous sequences, TCR cDNA sequences were retained only when supported by two or more reads. The tcR package was used for downstream repertoire analysis, and clonotypes were matched between fractions using CDR3 nucleotide sequence together with V segment. Antigen specificity was annotated against VDJdb with VDJmatch, allowing one amino acid substitution in CDR3.

The sample comprised CD4+ T cells sorted from blood. Rearrangement joined TRBV5-1 to TRBJ2-1; the junction holds 11 bases that match TRBD2. The sequence derives from a young woman in good health. DNA sequence: TGCGCCAGCAGCTTGGCTGGGACTAGCGGAGGGGATGAGCAGTTCTTC. It codes for CASSLAGTSGGDEQFF.